The 26 T cell receptor beta chains in this list originate from one sample, sequenced in a study of cytomegalovirus exposure and HLA in healthy donors. 60 Vbeta and 13 Jbeta primers were used in PCR. Some clones are missing from TCRdb's copy, which holds only in-frame ones; the method was immunoSEQ multiplex PCR. In the table there are 160,000 or so clones, nearly 80% of which are singletons. Sequences were obtained from PBMCs. Every receptor here comes from a man aged 40-49 years in good health and CMV-seropositive.

As DNA, the CDR3 is TGTGCCGGAGGGGACAGGAGTCCGTACAATGAGCAGTTCTTC. Protein sequence: CAGGDRSPYNEQFF. This chain connects TRBV6-1 to TRBJ2-1; 8 bases are shared with TRBD1. CDR3 size: 14 residues. Germline V lookup: CDR1 MNHNS, CDR2 SASEGT. V was clipped by 11 bases and J by 4 bases; unmatched bases: 10.

The chain combines TRBV29-1 with TRBJ1-1; no reliable D call. Trimming removed 3 bases from V and 3 bases from J, with 11 bases in between. Germline-derived CDR1 and CDR2 are SQVTM and ANQGSEA. The CDR3 runs to 13 residues. The CDR3 DNA follows: TGCAGCGTTGACGGGTCTGACCACACTGAAGCTTTCTTT. It yields the protein CSVDGSDHTEAFF.

This clone was counted between two and nine times. One end of the junction is discordant with germline, which a read error may explain. The chain has TRBV7-7 and TRBJ2-2; D is unresolved. This CDR3 is 12 amino acids long. Germline lookup yields CDR1 SSHAT and CDR2 FNYEAQ (reference sequence). Here the CDR3 reads CASSINTGELFF. CDR3 DNA: TGTGCTAGCAGCATAAACACCGGGGAGCTGTTTTTT.

The V call is TRBV2, the J call TRBJ2-5; no definite D call. Germline V CDR1 and CDR2: SNHLY, FYNNEI. V lost 2 bases to trimming and J lost 7 bases, with 8 bases between them. The CDR3 sequence is 12 residues long. The DNA for the CDR3 is TGTGCCAGCAGTGAATACCCGGGGACCCAGTACTTC. Translation: CASSEYPGTQYF.

J is TRBJ1-6 and V is TRBV5-6; D gene unclear. CDR3 length equals 12 residues. V lost 0 bases, J lost 8 bases, and 3 bases lay in between. Germline CDR1 reads SGHDT; CDR2 reads YYEEEE. CDR3 in amino acids: CASSLGDSPLHF. The CDR3 bases are TGTGCCAGCAGCTTGGGCGATTCACCCCTCCACTTT.

In this sample, this clone turned up a few times. This sequence joins TRBV2 and TRBJ1-6; 8 nucleotides line up with TRBD1. Germline V gene data show CDR1 as SNHLY and CDR2 as FYNNEI. V lost 10 bases and J lost 7; bases outside the gene matches: 9. CDR3 length: 14 amino acids. In DNA form, the CDR3 reads TGTGCCACCAGGGAGCAGGGGGCGAATTCACCCCTCCACTTT. Residues: CATREQGANSPLHF.

This chain uses TRBV7-7 with TRBJ2-2, with 7 bases identical to TRBD1. Germline loops: CDR1 SSHAT, CDR2 FNYEAQ (reference sequence). There are 16 residues in the CDR3. After removal of 5 bases from V and 4 bases from J, the junction contained 10 bases not matched to a gene. In DNA, the CDR3 is TGTGCCAGCAGCGATGCGGGCAGGGGGTTCACCGGGGAGCTGTTTTTT. This sequence encodes CASSDAGRGFTGELFF.

This clone was picked up one time. This chain joins TRBV7-9 and TRBJ2-5; TRBD2 matches 8 bases. Judging by the DNA end, TRBJ2-7 fits better; the J call may be wrong. Per the germline V gene, CDR1 is SEHNR and CDR2 is FQNEAQ (reference sequence). The CDR3 runs to 16 residues. The CDR3 DNA follows: TGTGCCAGCAGCTTAAGAAGCAGCGGGAGTTCCTACGAGCAGTACTTC. This encodes CASSLRSSGSSYEQYF.

The V gene is TRBV12-5, the J gene TRBJ2-5; 9 positions agree with TRBD1. Germline assignment: CDR1 LGHNT and CDR2 FRNRAP. V was clipped by 6 bases and J by 4 bases; unmatched bases: 6. The CDR3 is 14 residues long. CDR3 sequence: CASGAGTGRETQYF. CDR3 in DNA: TGTGCTAGTGGGGCCGGGACAGGGAGAGAGACCCAGTACTTC.

The V gene is TRBV19, the J gene TRBJ1-4, with 7 bases identical to TRBD1. CDR3 length: 14 amino acids. CDR1 is LNHDA and CDR2 is SQIVND in the germline V gene (reference sequence). The V gene end was trimmed by 7 bases and the J gene end by 7 bases; junction bases not matched to a gene: 9. The CDR3 loop is CASKPPGGSEKLFF. The CDR3 DNA is TGTGCCAGTAAACCCCCAGGGGGAAGTGAAAAACTGTTTTTT.

V is TRBV4-1 and J is TRBJ2-2; D ambiguous. The CDR3 sequence is 14 residues long. With 4 bases removed from V and 4 bases from J, the gap between germline ends came to 10 bases. Germline V gives CDR1 MGHRA, CDR2 YSYEKL. The CDR3 region has the DNA TGCGCCAGCAGCCGGGCCGACCTCACCGGGGAGCTGTTTTTT. Its translation is CASSRADLTGELFF.

With respect to this clone: The identical CDR3 is also encoded by other nucleotide sequences in the sample. The chain uses TRBV10-3 and TRBJ1-3, with TRBD1 identical over 8 bases. The germline CDR1 and CDR2 sequences are ENHRY and SYGVKD. This CDR3 spans 15 amino acids. V dropped 2 bases and J dropped 0; count of bases not matched to a gene: 0. The CDR3, as DNA: TGTGCCATCAGTGAGACAGGGGGCTCTGGAAACACCATATATTTT. Its protein is CAISETGGSGNTIYF.

This chain connects TRBV28 to TRBJ1-1, with D possibly TRBD1 on 6 matching bases. Deletions cut 0 bases from V and 1 base from J, with 9 bases between. Germline V gene sequence: CDR1 MDHEN, CDR2 SYDVKM. The CDR3 consists of 15 residues. For the CDR3, the DNA is TGTGCCAGCAGTTTATGGGAGACAGGGAACACTGAAGCTTTCTTT. Its protein product is CASSLWETGNTEAFF.

This clone was counted once. This chain uses TRBV27 with TRBJ2-1; D is perhaps TRBD1 (6 bases). This CDR3 contains 12 residues. Trimming cost V 5 bases and J 6 bases, with 8 bases left between them. CDR1 and CDR2 (germline): MNHEY, SMNVEV (reference sequence). For the CDR3, the DNA is TGTGCCAGCAGTAACAGGGCCAATGAGCAGTTCTTC. This codes for CASSNRANEQFF.

The genes are TRBV2 and TRBJ2-2, with 10 bases matching TRBD1. CDR3 length equals 15 residues. Germline V gives CDR1 SNHLY, CDR2 FYNNEI. After removal of 6 bases from V and 4 bases from J, the junction contained 5 bases not matched to a gene. The CDR3 sequence: CASSWTGGPTGELFF. DNA of the CDR3: TGTGCCAGCAGCTGGACAGGGGGTCCCACCGGGGAGCTGTTTTTT. The variable domain in full, with the rest retrieved from reference TRBV2 and TRBJ2-2, is EPEVTQTPSHQVTQMGQEVILRCVPISNHLYFYWYRQILGQKVEFLVSFYNNEISEKSEIFDDQFSVERPDGSNFTLKIRSTKLEDSAMYFCASSWTGGPTGELFFGEGSRLTVL.

In its sample, this clone was seen once. The chain couples TRBV6-6 to TRBJ2-7, with 11 bases fitting TRBD2. V dropped 6 bases and J dropped 3; count of bases not matched to a gene: 4. The CDR3 consists of 14 residues. Germline CDR1 MNHNY, CDR2 SVGAGI (reference sequence). This CDR3 reads CASRQTSGGYEQYF. In DNA, the CDR3 is TGTGCCAGCAGACAAACTAGCGGGGGCTACGAGCAGTACTTC.

V and J are TRBV5-1 and TRBJ2-5; 10 bases line up with TRBD2. V shed 4 bases, J shed 3 bases, and the junction held 3 bases outside the gene matches. This CDR3 contains 14 residues. Germline lookup yields CDR1 SGHRS and CDR2 YFSETQ. The DNA for the CDR3 is TGCGCCAGCAGCCTAGGGACTAGCGAAGAGACCCAGTACTTC. Protein product: CASSLGTSEETQYF.

This chain links TRBV2 with TRBJ2-3; unclear D gene. Trimming removed 2 bases at V and 4 bases at J, with 4 bases between. CDR3 size: 12 residues. Germline CDR1 and CDR2: SNHLY and FYNNEI. As DNA, the CDR3 is TGTGCCAGCAGTGAACGGGCAGATACGCAGTATTTT. This encodes CASSERADTQYF.

The chain has TRBV4-2 and TRBJ2-1, with 13 bases matching TRBD2. CDR1 and CDR2 (germline): LGHNA, YNFKEQ. This CDR3 is built from 16 residues. After removal of 3 bases from V and 6 bases from J, the junction contained 5 bases not matched to a gene. CDR3 in DNA: TGTGCCAGCAGCCAGGAAGGACTAGCGGGAGTCAATGAGCAGTTCTTC. Translating it yields CASSQEGLAGVNEQFF.

V and J are TRBV6-5 and TRBJ1-4, with D maybe TRBD1 (5 bases). The length of the CDR3 is 14 residues. The germline V gene encodes CDR1 MNHEY and CDR2 SVGAGI. The V end lost 6 bases, the J end lost 2 bases, and 10 bases lay between the germline ends. The CDR3 spells CASSTGATNEKLFF. DNA of the CDR3: TGTGCCAGCAGCACAGGCGCCACTAATGAAAAACTGTTTTTT.

V gene TRBV7-2 combines with J gene TRBJ2-1; D remains unclear. The CDR3 runs 16 residues. V was shortened by 1 base and J by 5 bases, with 15 bases between the two germline ends. Germline CDR1 SGHTA, CDR2 FQGNSA. The chain's CDR3 is CASSLVNSFRHNEQFF. As DNA, the CDR3 is TGTGCCAGCAGCTTAGTAAACAGCTTTAGGCACAATGAGCAGTTCTTC. The full variable domain, with the rest looked up from reference TRBV7-2 and TRBJ2-1, is GAGVSQSPSNKVTEKGKDVELRCDPISGHTALYWYRQSLGQGLEFLIYFQGNSAPDKSGLPSDRFSAERTGGSVSTLTIQRTQQEDSAVYLCASSLVNSFRHNEQFFGPGTRLTVL.

The chain carries TRBV11-2 and TRBJ2-7; D unresolved. CDR3 size: 14 residues. V dropped 1 base and J dropped 0 bases, with 7 bases sitting between them. Looked up from germline, CDR1 is SGHAT and CDR2 is FQNNGV. The CDR3 sequence is CASSLADISYEQYF. In DNA form, the CDR3 reads TGTGCCAGCAGCTTAGCCGACATCTCCTACGAGCAGTACTTC.

The chain is built from TRBV7-3 and TRBJ2-2, with D perhaps matching TRBD1 (5 bases). From germline, CDR1 is SGHTA and CDR2 FQGTGA. CDR3 size: 14 residues. Trimming removed 5 bases from V and 0 bases from J, with 7 bases in between. The CDR3 spells CASSRTSNTGELFF. CDR3 DNA: TGTGCCAGCAGCAGGACATCGAACACCGGGGAGCTGTTTTTT.

This clone was seen a few times. The V and J genes are TRBV29-1 and TRBJ1-4; TRBD1 might be the D (5 bases). V was shortened by 0 bases and J by 5 bases, with 7 bases between the two germline ends. CDR3 size: 13 residues. Germline values: CDR1 SQVTM, CDR2 ANQGSEA. This CDR3 is CSVEEGQNEKLFF. The CDR3 DNA follows: TGCAGCGTTGAAGAGGGGCAGAATGAAAAACTGTTTTTT.

Remarks on this clone: The sample contains more than one DNA sequence encoding this CDR3. This chain connects TRBV5-1 to TRBJ2-2, with 11 positions matching TRBD1. The CDR3 is 16 residues long. CDR1 is SGHRS, CDR2 YFSETQ, per germline. The ends lost 4 bases at V and 3 bases at J; junction bases unmatched: 5. Here the CDR3 DNA reads TGCGCCAGCAGCCCGGACAGGGGGCCGGACACCGGGGAGCTGTTTTTT. Translated: CASSPDRGPDTGELFF. Filled out from reference TRBV5-1 and TRBJ2-2, the complete variable domain reads KAGVTQTPRYLIKTRGQQVTLSCSPISGHRSVSWYQQTPGQGLQFLFEYFSETQRNKGNFPGRFSGRQFSNSRSEMNVSTLELGDSALYLCASSPDRGPDTGELFFGEGSRLTVL.

The chain joins TRBV18 to TRBJ2-5, with D unclear. The J call is uncertain, as TRBJ2-7 better fits the DNA end. The CDR3 covers 13 residues. In germline, CDR1 is KGHSH, CDR2 LQKENI. CDR3 nucleotide sequence: TGTGCCAGCTCCCCCTCACCCCTCTACGAGCAGTACTTC. Its translation: CASSPSPLYEQYF.